Below, 3 T cell receptor beta chains from the same sample are listed, as sequenced in a study of identifying expanded T cells in peripheral blood. Assay used: immunoSEQ multiplex PCR; TCRdb lists only in-frame clones, some missing. The sample carries some 130,000 clones, 75% to 90% recorded once. Sequenced material: blood. Receptors originate from a person aged 18 to 75 in good health.

This clone has just one count. The genes are TRBV13 and TRBJ2-7; 7 nucleotides match TRBD2. V shed 5 bases, J shed 4 bases, and the junction held 11 bases outside the gene matches. The CDR3 runs to 15 residues. CDR1 is PRHDT, CDR2 FYEKMQ, per germline (reference sequence). The CDR3 DNA sequence: TGTGCCAGCAGCAATCCCGGGACTAACAAATACGAGCAGTACTTC. Amino acid sequence: CASSNPGTNKYEQYF.

This chain links TRBV28 with TRBJ1-5, with D maybe TRBD1 (6 bases). The CDR3 totals 14 residues. Trimming removed 2 bases at V and 5 bases at J, with 10 bases between. In germline, CDR1 is MDHEN, CDR2 SYDVKM. The chain's CDR3 is CASSLRTDYQPQHF. The CDR3 region has the DNA TGTGCCAGCAGTTTAAGGACAGACTATCAGCCCCAGCATTTT.

CDR3 bases: TGTGCCAGCAGCTTACGGGGGTCGACGGGGAACTATGGCTACACCTTC. It yields the protein CASSLRGSTGNYGYTF. This rearrangement joins TRBV7-6 to TRBJ1-2, with D perhaps TRBD1 (5 bases). The V gene lost 2 bases and the J gene lost 2 bases, with 15 bases spanning the gap. The CDR3 spans 16 residues. The germline V gene has CDR1 SGHVS and CDR2 FNYEAQ.